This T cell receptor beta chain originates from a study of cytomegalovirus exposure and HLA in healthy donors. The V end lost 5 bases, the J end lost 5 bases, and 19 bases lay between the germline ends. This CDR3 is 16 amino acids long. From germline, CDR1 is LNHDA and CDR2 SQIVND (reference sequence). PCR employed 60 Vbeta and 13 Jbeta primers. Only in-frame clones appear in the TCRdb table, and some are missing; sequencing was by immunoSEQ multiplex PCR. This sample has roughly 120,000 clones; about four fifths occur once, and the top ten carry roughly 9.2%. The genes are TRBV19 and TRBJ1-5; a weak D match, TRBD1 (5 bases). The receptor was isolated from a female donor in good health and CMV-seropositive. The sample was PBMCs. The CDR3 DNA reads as TGTGCCAGTAGTTCCCTCCCGGGGGGTGAGGATCAGCCCCAGCATTTT. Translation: CASSSLPGGEDQPQHF.